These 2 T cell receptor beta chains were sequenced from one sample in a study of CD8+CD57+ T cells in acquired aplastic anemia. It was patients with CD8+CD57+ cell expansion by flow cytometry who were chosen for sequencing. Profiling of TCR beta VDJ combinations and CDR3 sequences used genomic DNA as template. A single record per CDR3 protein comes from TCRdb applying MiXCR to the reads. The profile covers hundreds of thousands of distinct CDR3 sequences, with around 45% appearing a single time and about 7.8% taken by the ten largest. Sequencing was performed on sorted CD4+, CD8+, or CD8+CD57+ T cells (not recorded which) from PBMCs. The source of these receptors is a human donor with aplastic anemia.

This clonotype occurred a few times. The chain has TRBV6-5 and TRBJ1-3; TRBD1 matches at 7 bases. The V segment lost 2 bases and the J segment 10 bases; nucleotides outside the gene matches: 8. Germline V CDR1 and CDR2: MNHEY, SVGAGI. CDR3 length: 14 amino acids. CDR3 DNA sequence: TGTGCCAGCAGTTACAAGGCAGGGGGAGTGACCATATATTTT. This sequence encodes CASSYKAGGVTIYF.

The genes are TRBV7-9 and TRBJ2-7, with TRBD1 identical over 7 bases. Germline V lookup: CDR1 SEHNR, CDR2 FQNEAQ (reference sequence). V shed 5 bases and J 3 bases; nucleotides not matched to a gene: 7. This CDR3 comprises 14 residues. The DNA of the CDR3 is TGTGCCAGCAGCCTCCGGGACAGTAACTACGAGCAGTACTTC. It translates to CASSLRDSNYEQYF.